This TCR beta chain was sequenced for a study of graft-versus-host responses after intestinal transplantation. V was pared by 1 base and J by 5 bases, with 13 bases of the junction left unmatched. The CDR3 runs 19 residues. CDR1 SGHTA and CDR2 FQGNSA come from the germline V gene. Method: immunoSEQ multiplex PCR; TCRdb's copy keeps in-frame clones and lacks some. The sample lists 80,000 to 95,000 clones; approximately 94% were seen once. To note about this clone: The antigen is unknown.

Specimen: unstimulated CD8+ T cells sorted from spleen or lymph node cells, collected before intestinal transplant. This chain uses TRBV7-2 with TRBJ2-1; 11 bases align to TRBD2. This clonotype was obtained from a human donor who received an intestinal transplant. The CDR3: CASSLEGLAGGPFNNEQFF. The CDR3 DNA sequence: TGTGCCAGCAGCTTAGAAGGGTTAGCGGGGGGGCCTTTTAACAATGAGCAGTTCTTC.